The source of this TCR beta chain is a study of blood T cells in healthy people across ages. Broader study findings: When set beside aged donors, long-lived donors presented more naive CD4+ cells and higher diversity.

This clonotype has more than one count but fewer than ten. Its antigen remains unknown. Isolation per sample recovered at least 6 million PBMCs. Total RNA extracted from each sample amounted to at least 6 micrograms. Primed by a sample-barcoded 5' primer and a J-beta primer mix, a second PCR proceeded for 7 to 11 cycles. A single record per CDR3 protein comes from TCRdb applying MiXCR to the 5' RACE reads. The sample comprises hundreds of thousands of distinct CDR3 sequences, under 40% of which are singletons, and 13% rests with the top ten. V lost 4 bases, J lost 5 bases, and 10 bases stayed unmatched. The CDR3 totals 15 residues. Germline values: CDR1 SGHRS, CDR2 YFSETQ.

The receptor's source is a man between 18 and 35 years old in good health. The chain links TRBV5-1 to TRBJ1-1; TRBD1 agrees at 8 bases. The sample consisted of blood. CDR3: CASSAWTGNGTEAFF. The CDR3 coding sequence is TGCGCCAGCAGCGCCTGGACAGGGAACGGGACTGAAGCTTTCTTT.